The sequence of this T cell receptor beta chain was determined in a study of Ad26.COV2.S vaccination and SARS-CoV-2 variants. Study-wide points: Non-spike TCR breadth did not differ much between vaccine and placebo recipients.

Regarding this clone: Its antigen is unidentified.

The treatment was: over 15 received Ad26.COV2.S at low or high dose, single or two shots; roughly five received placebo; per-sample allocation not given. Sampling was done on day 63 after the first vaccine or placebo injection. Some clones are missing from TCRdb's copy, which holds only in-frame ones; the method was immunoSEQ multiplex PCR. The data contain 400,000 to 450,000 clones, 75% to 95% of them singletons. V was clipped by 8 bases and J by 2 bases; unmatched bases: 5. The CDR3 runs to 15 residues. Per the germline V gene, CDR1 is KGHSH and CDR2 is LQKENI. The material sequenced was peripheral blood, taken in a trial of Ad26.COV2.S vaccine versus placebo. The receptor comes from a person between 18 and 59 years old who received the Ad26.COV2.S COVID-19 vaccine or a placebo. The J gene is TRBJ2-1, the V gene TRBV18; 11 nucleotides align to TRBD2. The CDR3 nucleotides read TGTGCCAGCCTTGAACTAGCGGGGGCCTACAATGAGCAGTTCTTC. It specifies CASLELAGAYNEQFF.